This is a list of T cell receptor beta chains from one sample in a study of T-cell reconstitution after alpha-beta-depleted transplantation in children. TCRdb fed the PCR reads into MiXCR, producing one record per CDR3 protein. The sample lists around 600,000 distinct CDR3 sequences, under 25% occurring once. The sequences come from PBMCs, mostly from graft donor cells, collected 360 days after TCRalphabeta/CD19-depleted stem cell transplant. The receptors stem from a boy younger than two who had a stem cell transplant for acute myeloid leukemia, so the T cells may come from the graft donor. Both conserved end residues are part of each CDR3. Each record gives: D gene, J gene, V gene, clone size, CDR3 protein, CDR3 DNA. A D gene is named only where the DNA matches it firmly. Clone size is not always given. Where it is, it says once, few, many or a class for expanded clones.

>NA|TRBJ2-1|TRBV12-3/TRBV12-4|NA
CASSPPAPIYNEQFF
TGTGCCAGCAGTCCCCCGGCACCTATCTACAATGAGCAGTTCTTC
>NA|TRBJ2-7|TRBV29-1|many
CSVLLSWSEQYF
TGCAGCGTCCTTTTGAGTTGGAGCGAGCAGTACTTC
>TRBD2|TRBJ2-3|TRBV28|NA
CASMAGGMADTQYF
TGTGCCAGCATGGCGGGGGGTATGGCAGATACGCAGTATTTT
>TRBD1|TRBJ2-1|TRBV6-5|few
CASSYPGQGADEQFF
TGTGCCAGCAGTTACCCTGGACAGGGGGCGGATGAGCAGTTCTTC
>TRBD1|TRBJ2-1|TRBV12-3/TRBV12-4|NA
CASRLGQGNNEQFF
TGTGCCAGCAGACTGGGACAGGGAAACAATGAGCAGTTCTTC
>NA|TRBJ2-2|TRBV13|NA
CATGNRHTGELFF
TGTGCCACCGGGAATCGGCACACCGGGGAGCTGTTTTTT
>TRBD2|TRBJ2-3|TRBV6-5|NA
CASSYGAGGRDTQYF
TGTGCCAGCAGTTACGGAGCGGGGGGCAGGGATACGCAGTATTTT
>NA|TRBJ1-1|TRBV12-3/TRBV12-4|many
CASISIFGGMNTEAFF
TGTGCCAGCATTTCTATCTTCGGGGGCATGAACACTGAAGCTTTCTTT
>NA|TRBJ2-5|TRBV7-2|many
CASSLQGPGGETQYF
TGTGCCAGCAGCTTACAGGGACCCGGGGGAGAGACCCAGTACTTC
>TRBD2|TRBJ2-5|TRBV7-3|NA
CASSITGTSGETQYF
TGTGCCAGCAGCATTACCGGGACTAGCGGAGAGACCCAGTACTTC
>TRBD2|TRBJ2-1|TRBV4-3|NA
CASSQDPMLAGASRNEQFF
TGCGCCAGCAGCCAAGATCCGATGCTAGCGGGGGCGAGTAGGAATGAGCAGTTCTTC
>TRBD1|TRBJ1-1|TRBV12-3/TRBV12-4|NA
CASSPRQGARYTEAFF
TGTGCCAGCAGTCCCCGACAGGGGGCGCGGTACACTGAAGCTTTCTTT
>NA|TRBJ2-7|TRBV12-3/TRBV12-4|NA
CASSLSRGRTWVPYEQYF
TGTGCCAGCAGTCTCTCTCGAGGAAGAACCTGGGTGCCCTACGAGCAGTACTTC
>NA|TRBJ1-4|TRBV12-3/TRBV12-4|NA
CASSRALEEKLFF
TGTGCCAGCAGTCGGGCATTGGAAGAAAAACTGTTTTTT
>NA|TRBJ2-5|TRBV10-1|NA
CASSELQNQETQYF
TGCGCCAGCAGTGAGCTTCAGAACCAAGAGACCCAGTACTTC
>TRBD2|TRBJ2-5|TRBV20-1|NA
CSARGLPETQYF
TGCAGTGCTCGGGGACTACCAGAGACCCAGTACTTC
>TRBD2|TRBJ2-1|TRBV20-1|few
CSATDLRGGEQFF
TGCAGTGCTACCGACCTACGCGGGGGTGAGCAGTTCTTC
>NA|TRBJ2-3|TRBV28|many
CATLGPLSPDTQYF
TGTGCCACCCTCGGACCCCTCAGCCCAGATACGCAGTATTTT
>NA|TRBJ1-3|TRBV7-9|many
CASSLPLGSGNTIYF
TGTGCCAGCAGCTTACCCCTCGGCTCTGGAAACACCATATATTTT
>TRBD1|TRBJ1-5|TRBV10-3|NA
CAIIRLPGQGSTYSNQPQHF
TGTGCCATCATTAGACTGCCGGGACAGGGATCTACTTATAGCAATCAGCCCCAGCATTTT
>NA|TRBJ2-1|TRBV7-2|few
CASKSRGHTYNEQFF
TGTGCCAGCAAAAGCAGGGGCCATACCTACAATGAGCAGTTCTTC
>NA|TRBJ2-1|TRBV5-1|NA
CASSSLDPEQFF
TGCGCCAGCAGCTCCCTAGACCCTGAGCAGTTCTTC
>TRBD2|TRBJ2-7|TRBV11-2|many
CASSFSGGGKSSYEQYF
TGTGCCAGCAGCTTTAGTGGGGGGGGTAAATCATCCTACGAGCAGTACTTC
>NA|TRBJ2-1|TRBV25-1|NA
CASRKPTPNNEQFF
TGTGCCAGCAGGAAACCCACCCCCAACAATGAGCAGTTCTTC
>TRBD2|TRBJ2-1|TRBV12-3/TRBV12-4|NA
CASSPERGAYNEQFF
TGTGCCAGCAGCCCAGAGCGGGGGGCCTACAATGAGCAGTTCTTC
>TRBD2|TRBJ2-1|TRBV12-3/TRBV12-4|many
CASAHLAGLNEQFF
TGTGCCAGCGCGCACTTAGCGGGGCTCAATGAGCAGTTCTTC
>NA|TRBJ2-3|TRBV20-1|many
CSASRGGWTDTQYF
TGCAGTGCTAGTAGAGGGGGATGGACAGATACGCAGTATTTT
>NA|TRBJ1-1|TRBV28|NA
CASQGGYTEAFF
TGTGCCAGCCAAGGGGGTTACACTGAAGCTTTCTTT
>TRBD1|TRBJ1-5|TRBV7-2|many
CASSRQGAGQPQHF
TGTGCCAGCAGCCGACAGGGGGCAGGACAGCCCCAGCATTTT
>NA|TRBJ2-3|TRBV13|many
CASSLGTRGVGTDTQYF
TGTGCCAGCAGCTTAGGCACCAGGGGAGTGGGCACAGATACGCAGTATTTT
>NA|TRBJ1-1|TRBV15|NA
CATSGSDVTPEGFF
TGTGCCACCAGCGGGAGTGATGTGACCCCGGAAGGGTTTTTT
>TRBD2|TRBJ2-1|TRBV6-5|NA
CASSYGGGGNNEQFF
TGTGCCAGCAGTTACGGCGGCGGGGGGAACAATGAGCAGTTCTTC
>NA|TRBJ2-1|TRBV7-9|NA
CASSFSGTDNEQFF
TGTGCCAGCAGCTTCTCCGGGACGGACAATGAGCAGTTCTTC
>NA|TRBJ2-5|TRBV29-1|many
CSAAEGAGETQYF
TGCAGCGCCGCGGAGGGGGCGGGTGAGACCCAGTACTTC
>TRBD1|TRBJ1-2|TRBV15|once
CATSSRQGTYGYTF
TGTGCCACCAGCAGCCGACAGGGCACCTATGGCTACACCTTC
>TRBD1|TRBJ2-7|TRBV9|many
CASSVAGDRVYEQYF
TGTGCCAGCAGCGTAGCTGGGGACAGGGTCTACGAGCAGTACTTC
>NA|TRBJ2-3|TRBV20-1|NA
CSARGRRVTDTQYF
TGCAGTGCTAGAGGCAGGAGAGTGACAGATACGCAGTATTTT
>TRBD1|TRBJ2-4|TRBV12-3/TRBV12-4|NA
CASSPWRTGVDIQYF
TGTGCCAGCAGCCCCTGGAGGACAGGGGTGGACATTCAGTACTTC
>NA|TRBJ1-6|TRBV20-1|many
CSAPLKENSPLHF
TGCAGTGCCCCGTTGAAGGAAAATTCACCCCTCCACTTT
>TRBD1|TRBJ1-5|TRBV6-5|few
CASSYRQGPSNQPQHF
TGTGCCAGCAGCTATCGACAGGGCCCGAGCAATCAGCCCCAGCATTTT
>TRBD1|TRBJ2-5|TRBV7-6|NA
CASSPRGPDRGLPVEYF
TGTGCCAGCAGCCCGCGGGGTCCGGACAGGGGGCTCCCCGTGGAGTACTTC
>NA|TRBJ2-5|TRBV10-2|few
CASSDLRGQGETQYF
TGCGCCAGCAGTGATTTACGGGGGCAGGGAGAGACCCAGTACTTC
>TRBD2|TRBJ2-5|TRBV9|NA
CASSVGVSGGEETQYF
TGTGCCAGCAGCGTGGGGGTCAGCGGGGGCGAGGAGACCCAGTACTTC
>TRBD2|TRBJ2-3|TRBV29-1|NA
CSVEKSGGPTDTQYF
TGCAGCGTTGAAAAGTCGGGGGGGCCTACAGATACGCAGTATTTT
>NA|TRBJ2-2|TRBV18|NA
CASSPVSNPNTGELFF
TGTGCCAGCTCACCGGTATCCAACCCGAACACCGGGGAGCTGTTTTTT
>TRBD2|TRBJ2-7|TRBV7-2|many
CASRISGGPTYEQYF
TGTGCCAGCAGGATTAGCGGGGGGCCCACCTACGAGCAGTACTTC
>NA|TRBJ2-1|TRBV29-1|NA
CSVVLGSSYNEQFF
TGCAGCGTTGTTCTAGGGAGCTCCTACAATGAGCAGTTCTTC
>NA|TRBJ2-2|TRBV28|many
CASSFTHANTGELFF
TGTGCCAGCAGTTTTACGCATGCGAACACCGGGGAGCTGTTTTTT
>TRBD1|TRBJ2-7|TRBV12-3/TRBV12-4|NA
CASSHNDRDDEQYF
TGTGCCAGCAGCCACAACGACAGGGACGACGAGCAGTACTTC
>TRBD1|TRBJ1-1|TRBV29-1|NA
CSVHGQANTEAFF
TGCAGCGTACACGGACAGGCAAACACTGAAGCTTTCTTT
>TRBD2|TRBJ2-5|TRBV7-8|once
CASSLPRKPGLGEETQYF
TGTGCCAGCAGCTTGCCAAGAAAACCGGGACTAGGGGAAGAGACCCAGTACTTC